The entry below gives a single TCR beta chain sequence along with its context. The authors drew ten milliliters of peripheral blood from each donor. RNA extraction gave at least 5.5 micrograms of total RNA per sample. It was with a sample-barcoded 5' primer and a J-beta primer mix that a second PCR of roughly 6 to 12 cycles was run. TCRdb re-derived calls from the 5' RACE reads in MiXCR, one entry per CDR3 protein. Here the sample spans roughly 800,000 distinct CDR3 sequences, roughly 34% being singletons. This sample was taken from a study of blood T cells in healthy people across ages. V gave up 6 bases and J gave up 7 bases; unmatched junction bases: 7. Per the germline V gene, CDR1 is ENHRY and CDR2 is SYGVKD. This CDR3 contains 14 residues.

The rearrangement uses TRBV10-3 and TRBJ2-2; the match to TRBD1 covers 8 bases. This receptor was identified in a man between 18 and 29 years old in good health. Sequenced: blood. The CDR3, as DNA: TGTGCCATCAGCCCGACAGGGGAAGGCGGGGAGCTGTTTTTT. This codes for CAISPTGEGGELFF.